This TCR beta chain was identified in a study of T cell repertoires in cytomegalovirus infection. Looking at the study overall: CMV infection plus the matching HLA type was flagged by public TCR beta signatures.

This clonotype was detected many times. Antigen unknown. Whole-study results and caveats: Adding up the frequency of public TCR beta families identified people who carried CMV plus the relevant HLA. What dominated the ex vivo response were HLA-C-restricted CMV-specific TCR beta clonotypes.

The CDR3 covers 13 residues. CDR1 and CDR2 (germline): MNHNS, SASEGT. The V end lost 5 bases, the J end lost 3 bases, and 10 bases lay between the germline ends. TCRdb redid the calling of the reads with MiXCR, one entry per CDR3 protein. The repertoire holds approximately 260,000 distinct CDR3 sequences, with over 15% as singletons. Sample: CD8+ T cells from PBMCs. The chain has TRBV6-1 and TRBJ1-1; D is uncertain. This clonotype was obtained from a human donor in good health (CMV status not recorded). Some clones in this sample may be carry-over from other donors' samples. The CDR3 spells CASSRSGDTEAFF. CDR3 nucleotide sequence: TGTGCCAGCAGTCGGTCCGGAGACACTGAAGCTTTCTTT.